What follows are 28 T cell receptor beta chains derived from one specimen sequenced in a study of T cell repertoires in cytomegalovirus infection. TCRdb independently ran MiXCR on the reads; one entry per CDR3 protein. This sample has about a million distinct CDR3 sequences; less than 35% occur once, and the top ten carry 11% to 15%. Their recognized antigens are unknown. This material consisted of cultured CD8+ T cells from PBMCs, taken from culture after CMV antigen stimulation. The source of these receptors is a human donor in good health (CMV status not recorded). Some clones in this sample may be carry-over from other donors' samples.

This clonotype was found a few times. This CDR3 reads CASSLGVRTYEQYV. The CDR3 region has the DNA TGTGCCAGCAGCTTAGGAGTACGGACCTACGAGCAGTACGTC. The J gene is TRBJ2-7, the V gene TRBV5-6; the D is unclear. Looked up from germline, CDR1 is SGHDT and CDR2 is YYEEEE. CDR3 length: 14 amino acids. The V gene lost 2 bases and the J gene lost 2 bases, with 11 bases spanning the gap.

This chain connects TRBV7-6 to TRBJ1-2; D is undetermined. The ends were cut back, 4 bases at V and 2 bases at J, with 8 bases in the middle. The CDR3 sequence is 13 residues long. CDR1 SGHVS and CDR2 FNYEAQ come from the germline V gene. The CDR3 DNA follows: TGTGCCAGCAGCTCAGGCTACAACTATGGCTACACCTTC. Protein sequence: CASSSGYNYGYTF. Together with reference TRBV7-6 and TRBJ1-2, the CDR3 gives the full variable domain: GAGVSQSPRYKVTKRGQDVALRCDPISGHVSLYWYRQALGQGPEFLTYFNYEAQQDKSGLPNDRFSAERPEGSISTLTIQRTEQRDSAMYRCASSSGYNYGYTFGSGTRLTVV.

The J gene is TRBJ2-5, the V gene TRBV7-2; 10 nucleotides line up with TRBD2. V lost 0 bases and J lost 5; bases outside the gene matches: 6. Per the germline V gene, CDR1 is SGHTA and CDR2 is FQGNSA. The CDR3 sequence is 16 residues long. In nucleotides, the CDR3 is TGTGCCAGCAGCTTAGCCTCTAGCGGGGGCGGGGAGACCCAGTACTTC. This translates into CASSLASSGGGETQYF.

Comments on this clonotype: A far larger clone is off by one base, so a read error is likely. This sequence joins TRBV7-2 and TRBJ1-5; 8 bases fit TRBD1. Looked up from germline, CDR1 is SGHTA and CDR2 is FQGNSA. The length of the CDR3 is 14 residues. In DNA form, the CDR3 reads TGTGCCAACAGCCTGACAGGGGGCAATCAGCCCCAGCATTTT. Its protein is CANSLTGGNQPQHF.

This clonotype is a singleton in its sample. This chain joins TRBV7-9 and TRBJ1-6; a possible D gene is TRBD1 (6 bases). This CDR3 spans 15 amino acids. Germline assignment: CDR1 SEHNR and CDR2 FQNEAQ (reference sequence). The V gene lost 7 bases and the J gene lost 8 bases, with 18 bases spanning the gap. In DNA, the CDR3 is TGTGCCAGCACCGCCCTCGGGGGGCTAGATTCACCCCTCCACTTT. It translates to CASTALGGLDSPLHF.

The rearrangement links TRBV11-2 to TRBJ2-5, with TRBD2 matching 9 bases. The CDR3 contains 16 residues. V gave up 5 bases and J gave up 5 bases; unmatched junction bases: 12. Germline V gives CDR1 SGHAT, CDR2 FQNNGV. CDR3 residues: CASSPLEAGGKETQYF. The CDR3 DNA reads TGTGCCAGCAGCCCCCTTGAAGCGGGGGGAAAGGAGACCCAGTACTTC. The full variable domain, in which reference TRBV11-2 and TRBJ2-5 provide the parts outside the CDR3, is EAGVAQSPRYKIIEKRQSVAFWCNPISGHATLYWYQQILGQGPKLLIQFQNNGVVDDSQLPKDRFSAERLKGVDSTLKIQPAKLEDSAVYLCASSPLEAGGKETQYFGPGTRLLVL.

The chain recombines TRBV6-2 or TRBV6-3 with TRBJ2-1, with 9 bases identical to TRBD2. The trim removed 3 bases at V and 7 bases at J, leaving 7 bases unmatched. This CDR3 contains 15 residues. CDR1 and CDR2 from the germline V gene are MNHEY and SVGEGT. The CDR3 is CASSYRLAGLNEQFF. DNA for the CDR3: TGTGCCAGCAGTTATCGTCTAGCGGGGCTTAATGAGCAGTTCTTC.

This CDR3 is CASSLEYPGTLNTEAFF. The DNA of the CDR3 is TGTGCCAGCAGCTTAGAATATCCCGGGACACTGAACACTGAAGCTTTCTTT. The gene calls are TRBV5-5 and TRBJ1-1; weak D call: TRBD1 (6 bases). CDR1 and CDR2 from the germline V gene are SGHKS and YYEKEE (reference sequence). The CDR3 contains 17 residues. The germline V and J ends were trimmed by 2 bases and 0 bases, with 17 bases remaining between them.

This clonotype was seen a few times. The chain combines TRBV7-8 with TRBJ2-7; TRBD1 matches at 8 bases. This CDR3 comprises 14 residues. Germline V gene lookup returns CDR1 SGHVS and CDR2 FQNEAQ. J gave up 2 bases and V 4 bases, and 4 bases lay outside the gene matches. CDR3 in DNA: TGTGCCAGCAGCTACGGACAGGGACCCTACGAGCAGTACGTC. This codes for CASSYGQGPYEQYV.

This clonotype appeared a few times. The rearrangement links TRBV6-1 to TRBJ2-3; 8 bases are shared with TRBD2. From germline, CDR1 is MNHNS and CDR2 SASEGT. Trimming took 7 bases from V and 11 from J; bases not matched to a gene: 17. The CDR3 sequence is 15 residues long. The chain's CDR3 is CASIPRAGGPGGQYF. CDR3 DNA sequence: TGTGCCAGCATCCCCAGGGCGGGGGGCCCCGGCGGGCAGTATTTT.

This clonotype showed up many times. One junction end disagrees with the germline gene, perhaps due to a read error. This chain joins TRBV7-6 and TRBJ2-3, with 8 bases fitting TRBD1. Germline V CDR1 and CDR2: SGHVS, FNYEAQ. CDR3 length: 14 residues. CDR3 DNA sequence: TGTGCTAGCAGCCCCACAGGGGGTGCCGATACGCAGTATTTT. Protein sequence: CASSPTGGADTQYF.

The chain uses TRBV27 and TRBJ1-1; D remains unclear. V was pared by 1 base and J by 5 bases, with 11 bases between. This CDR3 is 14 amino acids long. CDR1 MNHEY and CDR2 SMNVEV come from the germline V gene (reference sequence). The CDR3 spells CASSLLGSWTEAFF. The CDR3 nucleotides read TGTGCCAGCAGTTTATTGGGGAGTTGGACTGAAGCTTTCTTT.

The CDR3 loop reads CSAVGQAKNIQYF. Here the CDR3 DNA reads TGCAGCGCCGTAGGACAGGCCAAAAACATTCAGTACTTC. The rearrangement links TRBV29-1 to TRBJ2-4, with D possibly TRBD1 on 6 matching bases. The CDR3 is 13 residues long. Trimming left V 7 bases short and J 1 base short, with 11 bases between. Germline loops: CDR1 SQVTM, CDR2 ANQGSEA.

This chain links TRBV28 with TRBJ1-5, with D uncertain. Germline CDR1 and CDR2: MDHEN and SYDVKM. CDR3 length: 15 amino acids. Trimming pared 2 bases from V and 4 bases from J, leaving 12 bases between. This chain's CDR3 is CASSLEVVRNQPQHF. The CDR3 DNA reads as TGTGCCAGCAGTTTAGAGGTTGTAAGGAATCAGCCCCAGCATTTT.

V usage is TRBV19 and J usage is TRBJ2-1; D not resolved. The CDR3 length is 14 residues. V was cut by 3 bases and J by 8 bases, with 14 bases left in between. CDR1 is LNHDA, CDR2 SQIVND, per germline (reference sequence). This CDR3 reads CASSIVAYRDEQFF. In DNA, the CDR3 is TGTGCCAGTAGTATCGTAGCCTATAGGGATGAGCAGTTCTTC.

V and J are TRBV7-9 and TRBJ2-1; 7 positions agree with TRBD1. CDR3 length equals 13 residues. The germline gives CDR1 SEHNR, CDR2 FQNEAQ (reference sequence). After removal of 5 bases from V and 10 bases from J, the junction contained 8 bases not matched to a gene. The CDR3 DNA is TGTGCCAGCAGCCCGACCGGGACAGTGGAGCAGTTCTTC. Translating it yields CASSPTGTVEQFF.

This clonotype turned up a few times. This sequence joins TRBV27 and TRBJ2-6; 10 bases align to TRBD1. Losses at the gene ends were 8 bases for V and 4 bases for J; bases not matched to a gene: 14. This CDR3 contains 18 residues. Germline assignment: CDR1 MNHEY and CDR2 SMNVEV (reference sequence). In DNA, the CDR3 is TGTGCCAGCGGTTATCCGGGACAGGGGCTGGGGGGGGCCAACGTCCTGACTTTC. This sequence encodes CASGYPGQGLGGANVLTF.

This clonotype has only a few counts. The chain couples TRBV6-6 to TRBJ2-7; D gene ambiguous. The CDR3 totals 14 residues. V shed 5 bases and J shed 7 bases, with 18 bases lying between them. Germline CDR1 and CDR2: MNHNY and SVGAGI (reference sequence). CDR3 in amino acids: CASSHMGGVSEQYV. CDR3 sequence (DNA): TGTGCCAGCAGTCATATGGGTGGAGTGTCTGAGCAGTACGTC.

This chain links TRBV19 with TRBJ1-1; D call uncertain. The V end lost 3 bases, the J end lost 1 base, and 9 bases lay between the germline ends. This CDR3 has 14 residues. Germline-derived CDR1 and CDR2 are LNHDA and SQIVND (reference sequence). CDR3 amino acids: CASSMVWQNTEAFF. The CDR3, as DNA: TGTGCCAGTAGTATGGTTTGGCAGAACACTGAAGCTTTCTTT.

This clonotype was seen repeatedly, ten times or more. This chain links TRBV7-9 with TRBJ1-5; 7 bases match TRBD1. Germline CDR1 SEHNR, CDR2 FQNEAQ (reference sequence). J was trimmed by 3 bases and V by 5 bases; bases with no gene match: 7. The CDR3 is 15 residues long. The CDR3 nucleotides read TGTGCCAGCAGCCCCTCCGGGACAGTCAATCAGCCCCAGCATTTT. Its protein product is CASSPSGTVNQPQHF.

This clonotype was seen at least ten times. The chain has TRBV7-8 and TRBJ2-2; D is ambiguous. The V end was cut by 7 bases, the J end by 5 bases, with 11 bases between. From germline, CDR1 is SGHVS and CDR2 FQNEAQ. This CDR3 has 13 amino acids. This CDR3 is CASTPVGTGELFF. The CDR3 nucleotides read TGTGCCAGCACGCCGGTAGGAACCGGGGAGCTGTTTTTT.

CDR3 sequence (DNA): TGTGCCAGTACCTCGGATTACACCGGGGAGCTGTTTTTT. Encoded protein: CASTSDYTGELFF. This chain joins TRBV19 and TRBJ2-2; D is unclear. Per germline, CDR1 LNHDA and CDR2 SQIVND (reference sequence). The V and J ends lost 7 bases and 3 bases respectively, with 9 bases between them. The CDR3 consists of 13 residues. Combining the CDR3 with reference TRBV19 and TRBJ2-2 gives the whole variable domain DGGITQSPKYLFRKEGQNVTLSCEQNLNHDAMYWYRQDPGQGLRLIYYSQIVNDFQKGDIAEGYSVSREKKESFPLTVTSAQKNPTAFYLCASTSDYTGELFFGEGSRLTVL.

In its sample, this clonotype was seen a few times. This chain uses TRBV4-1 with TRBJ2-7, with D perhaps assigned TRBD1 or TRBD2 (6 bases each). This CDR3 has 15 amino acids. Germline V gives CDR1 MGHRA, CDR2 YSYEKL. The germline V and J ends were trimmed by 5 bases and 2 bases, with 16 bases remaining between them. CDR3 nucleotides: TGCGCCAGCAGCGACCGCGGGACACCGCCCTACGAGCAGTACTTC. It codes for CASSDRGTPPYEQYF.

This chain connects TRBV2 to TRBJ1-2, with 9 bases lining up with TRBD1. The V segment lost 10 bases and the J segment 6 bases; nucleotides outside the gene matches: 6. This CDR3 has 12 residues. CDR1 is SNHLY, CDR2 FYNNEI, per germline. The CDR3 DNA is TGTGCCACACAGGGGGCGAGGGATGGCTACACCTTC. It is translated as CATQGARDGYTF.

CDR3 nucleotide sequence: TGCAGCGTTGGAACAGGGTATATTGGCTACACCTTC. It translates to CSVGTGYIGYTF. The chain joins TRBV29-1 to TRBJ1-2; D possibly corresponds to TRBD1 (6 bases). The germline gives CDR1 SQVTM, CDR2 ANQGSEA. This CDR3 has 12 amino acids. V shed 4 bases and J shed 7 bases, with 13 bases lying between them.

The chain combines TRBV20-1 with TRBJ2-7; D unresolved. The ends were cut back, 2 bases at V and 0 bases at J, with 11 bases in the middle. The CDR3 runs to 14 residues. The germline CDR1 and CDR2 sequences are DFQATT and SNEGSKA (reference sequence). The CDR3 region is CSARNARSSYEQYF. The CDR3 nucleotides read TGCAGTGCTAGAAACGCCCGGAGCTCCTACGAGCAGTACTTC.

This clonotype was seen more than once but under ten times. J is TRBJ1-1 and V is TRBV29-1, with 7 bases identical to TRBD1. Germline V gives CDR1 SQVTM, CDR2 ANQGSEA. The CDR3 is made up of 14 amino acids. V was clipped by 7 bases and J by 0 bases; unmatched bases: 8. In nucleotides, the CDR3 is TGCAGCGACTACAGGGGATTCCTGAACACTGAAGCTTTCTTT. It encodes CSDYRGFLNTEAFF.

The chain is built from TRBV5-1 and TRBJ1-1; 8 bases map to TRBD1. The length of the CDR3 is 14 residues. V shed 4 bases, J shed 5 bases, and the junction held 7 bases outside the gene matches. Germline-derived CDR1 and CDR2 are SGHRS and YFSETQ. The CDR3 region has the DNA TGCGCCAGCAGCACAACAGGGGGGTCTACTGAAGCTTTCTTT. This codes for CASSTTGGSTEAFF.